This T cell receptor (beta chain) is from a study of T cells in Graves' hyperthyroidism and ophthalmopathy. Study-wide findings and caveats: For ophthalmopathy, model prediction preceded onset by a median approximately 6 months. Blood held most thyroid clonotypes expanded above 0.001 frequency.

Using RNA transcripts as the source, TCR beta CDR3 regions were amplified. Researchers ran a first-round RT-PCR on the TCR CDR3 using the HTBI primer set. TCRdb itself ran the multiplex PCR reads through MiXCR, one entry per CDR3 protein. The profile shows more than 500,000 distinct CDR3 sequences, 15% to 20% of them singletons. Germline values: CDR1 SGDLS, CDR2 YYNGEE. The CDR3 has 16 amino acids. V shed 3 bases and J 4 bases; nucleotides not matched to a gene: 5. On this clonotype itself: Its target is not known.

Individuals with ophthalmopathy presented a Clinical Activity Score of at least 3, a NOSPECS grade of at least 4 and a duration under 3 months. Isolation of PBMCs was performed on 8.5 to 10 ml fresh peripheral blood. Sequenced material: blood. This rearrangement joins TRBV9 to TRBJ2-2, with 11 nucleotides matching TRBD2. This sequence was found in a woman in her twenties or thirties with Graves' ophthalmopathy. The CDR3 region is CASSANSGRATGELFF. DNA of the CDR3: TGTGCCAGCAGCGCGAATAGCGGGAGGGCCACCGGGGAGCTGTTTTTT.